These 29 T cell receptor beta chains were sequenced from one sample in a study of CD8 T cells in Susac syndrome. RNA in amounts of roughly 0.5 to 1 ug was reverse transcribed with random hexamers. Using its own MiXCR run on the immunoSEQ multiplex PCR reads, TCRdb lists one record per CDR3 protein. The repertoire includes over 350,000 distinct CDR3 sequences, approximately 85% of them detected once, and under 0.15% sits in the top ten. The sample consisted of CD8+ T cells from PBMCs. Receptors were obtained from a human donor with multiple sclerosis.

This clonotype was recorded only once. The chain couples TRBV3-1 to TRBJ1-1; D gene unclear. Trimming pared 4 bases from V and 11 bases from J, leaving 17 bases between. Germline CDR1 LGHDT, CDR2 YNNKEL (reference sequence). The CDR3 has 13 amino acids. CDR3 region: CASSRRVVNRAFF. CDR3 DNA sequence: TGTGCCAGCAGCCGACGCGTGGTGAATAGGGCTTTCTTT.

This clonotype was seen a handful of times. The chain has TRBV6-1 and TRBJ2-3; TRBD1 aligns across 8 bases. V shed 4 bases and J 2 bases; nucleotides not matched to a gene: 2. This CDR3 has 14 residues. Germline CDR1 MNHNS, CDR2 SASEGT. CDR3 in amino acids: CASSGQGFTDTQYF. The CDR3 nucleotides read TGTGCCAGCAGTGGACAGGGGTTCACAGATACGCAGTATTTT.

J is TRBJ1-4 and V is TRBV7-9; 8 bases line up with TRBD1. The V and J ends lost 7 bases and 0 bases, in that order; junction bases with no gene match: 10. This CDR3 contains 17 residues. Germline V gene lookup returns CDR1 SEHNR and CDR2 FQNEAQ (reference sequence). The CDR3 protein is CASTLRQGRSTNEKLFF. For the CDR3, the DNA is TGTGCCAGCACCCTAAGACAGGGGCGTTCAACTAATGAAAAACTGTTTTTT.

The chain carries TRBV5-1 and TRBJ2-1; 9 bases map to TRBD1. CDR1 SGHRS and CDR2 YFSETQ come from the germline V gene. CDR3 length: 14 residues. The ends lost 0 bases at V and 10 bases at J; junction bases unmatched: 5. CDR3 sequence reads: CASSLADRGDEQFF. The CDR3 nucleotides are TGCGCCAGCAGCTTGGCGGACAGGGGCGACGAGCAGTTCTTC.

The genes are TRBV12-3 or TRBV12-4 and TRBJ1-2; D gene uncertain. Between the trimmed V and J ends, which lost 4 bases and 5 bases, there was a span of 11 bases. The CDR3 is 13 residues long. The CDR3 nucleotides read TGTGCCAGCAGTTCAGAAATTCTATATGGCTACACCTTC. Translating it yields CASSSEILYGYTF.

This clonotype was recorded once. The chain couples TRBV6-5 to TRBJ1-1, with 8 bases that match TRBD1. This CDR3 has 15 amino acids. V trimming: 8 bases; J trimming: 1 base; junction bases outside the gene matches: 9. Germline V gives CDR1 MNHEY, CDR2 SVGAGI. CDR3 residues: CASGPTGETNTEAFF. The CDR3 DNA is TGTGCCAGCGGACCGACAGGGGAGACGAACACTGAAGCTTTCTTT.

The chain uses TRBV6-5 and TRBJ1-6; 9 bases agree with TRBD1. The length of the CDR3 is 14 residues. J lost 5 bases, V lost 4 bases, and 0 bases had no gene match. Germline V gene lookup returns CDR1 MNHEY and CDR2 SVGAGI. The CDR3 DNA reads as TGTGCCAGCAGTTGGACAGGGGATAATTCACCCCTCCACTTT. This sequence encodes CASSWTGDNSPLHF.

This chain uses TRBV28 with TRBJ2-1, with 10 positions matching TRBD2. Per germline, CDR1 MDHEN and CDR2 SYDVKM. This CDR3 region has 15 residues. Trimming took 4 bases from V and 5 from J; bases not matched to a gene: 5. The CDR3 nucleotides are TGTGCCAGCAGTTCCGGGACTAGCGTTAACAATGAGCAGTTCTTC. Translated, it gives CASSSGTSVNNEQFF.

This clonotype has a handful of counts. CDR3 in DNA: TGTGCCAGCAGCTCGTGGACAGGCAACTCTGGAAACACCATATATTTT. Translating gives CASSSWTGNSGNTIYF. The chain is built from TRBV11-3 and TRBJ1-3; 7 nucleotides agree with TRBD1. V lost 4 bases and J lost 0; bases outside the gene matches: 6. This CDR3 has 16 amino acids. Germline CDR1 is SGHNT and CDR2 is YENEEA.

The rearrangement joins TRBV20-1 to TRBJ2-7, with TRBD2 identical over 15 bases. This CDR3 has 15 residues. Trimming at V came to 5 bases and at J to 5 bases, leaving 7 bases not matched to a gene. CDR1 and CDR2 from the germline V gene are DFQATT and SNEGSKA (reference sequence). The CDR3 protein is CSAFGLAGGTNEQYF. The CDR3 region has the DNA TGCAGTGCTTTCGGACTAGCGGGAGGGACCAACGAGCAGTACTTC.

The chain couples TRBV10-3 to TRBJ2-3; no clear D gene. Germline V gene lookup returns CDR1 ENHRY and CDR2 SYGVKD. CDR3 length: 14 residues. V was clipped by 0 bases and J by 2 bases, with 6 bases between them. The CDR3, as DNA: TGTGCCATCAGTGAGTCGGTTTCCACAGATACGCAGTATTTT. This encodes CAISESVSTDTQYF.

This clonotype was recorded a few times. V gene TRBV6-1 combines with J gene TRBJ1-5; no clear D. Trimming shortened V by 5 bases and J by 0 bases, and 8 bases separated the two germline ends. This CDR3 spans 14 amino acids. Germline V gene data show CDR1 as MNHNS and CDR2 as SASEGT. CDR3 amino acids: CASSQWGSNQPQHF. The CDR3 DNA reads TGTGCCAGCAGTCAGTGGGGTAGCAATCAGCCCCAGCATTTT.

The gene calls are TRBV29-1 and TRBJ2-3; tentatively, D is TRBD1 (6 bases). The length of the CDR3 is 13 residues. The germline V gene has CDR1 SQVTM and CDR2 ANQGSEA. Trimming took 2 bases from V and 6 from J, leaving 12 bases between them. The CDR3 protein is CSVESGELDTQYF. The CDR3 DNA follows: TGCAGCGTTGAATCAGGGGAGTTGGATACGCAGTATTTT.

The chain carries TRBV27 and TRBJ1-2; D call uncertain. The V and J ends lost 0 bases and 4 bases respectively, with 12 bases between them. This CDR3 has 15 amino acids. Germline values: CDR1 MNHEY, CDR2 SMNVEV (reference sequence). CDR3 DNA sequence: TGTGCCAGCAGTTTATCAAGTTCCGGGTTCTATGGCTACACCTTC. Translation: CASSLSSSGFYGYTF.

V and J are TRBV12-3 or TRBV12-4 and TRBJ2-2, with D tentatively TRBD2 (5 bases). The CDR3 loop spans 15 amino acids. With 3 bases removed from V and 3 bases from J, the gap between germline ends came to 11 bases. The CDR3 region has the DNA TGTGCCAGCAGTTTCCGGCCGGGGTACACCGGGGAGCTGTTTTTT. It yields the protein CASSFRPGYTGELFF.

The chain has TRBV13 and TRBJ2-1; D is undetermined. The CDR3 runs 13 residues. Looked up from germline, CDR1 is PRHDT and CDR2 is FYEKMQ (reference sequence). The V gene lost 5 bases and the J gene lost 7 bases, with 12 bases spanning the gap. The CDR3 DNA reads as TGTGCCAGCAGCGCCGACATCTCGAATGAGCAGTTCTTC. Amino acid sequence: CASSADISNEQFF. Using reference TRBV13 and TRBJ2-1 for the parts outside the CDR3, the full variable domain is AAGVIQSPRHLIKEKRETATLKCYPIPRHDTVYWYQQGPGQDPQFLISFYEKMQSDKGSIPDRFSAQQFSDYHSELNMSSLELGDSALYFCASSADISNEQFFGPGTRLTVL.

The rearrangement links TRBV7-2 to TRBJ1-2; D is possibly TRBD1 (5 bases). CDR1 SGHTA and CDR2 FQGNSA come from the germline V gene. The CDR3 loop spans 15 amino acids. V shed 4 bases and J shed 3 bases, with 15 bases lying between them. Written as DNA, the CDR3 is TGTGCCAGCAGCTCGTTCCGGGGGGAATACTATGGCTACACCTTC. Translated, it gives CASSSFRGEYYGYTF.

The chain recombines TRBV6-1 with TRBJ2-5, with D unresolved. V was trimmed by 6 bases and J by 5 bases, leaving 7 bases between them. This CDR3 has 11 amino acids. Germline values: CDR1 MNHNS, CDR2 SASEGT. This CDR3 is CASRIGETQYF. In DNA form, the CDR3 reads TGTGCCAGCAGAATCGGGGAGACCCAGTACTTC.

The chain combines TRBV19 with TRBJ2-4; TRBD2 might be the D (6 bases). This CDR3 region has 15 residues. Trimming took off 5 bases at V and 5 bases at J, with 16 bases between the two ends. Germline V gene lookup returns CDR1 LNHDA and CDR2 SQIVND (reference sequence). The chain's CDR3 is CASSSPAREENIQYF. DNA for the CDR3: TGTGCCAGTAGTTCCCCAGCCAGGGAGGAAAACATTCAGTACTTC.

The chain carries TRBV20-1 and TRBJ2-3; D is possibly TRBD2 (6 bases). CDR3 length equals 15 residues. The germline gives CDR1 DFQATT, CDR2 SNEGSKA (reference sequence). V was clipped by 6 bases and J by 2 bases, with 18 bases between them. CDR3 amino acids: CSAREPTEATDTQYF. CDR3 sequence (DNA): TGCAGTGCCCGGGAGCCGACGGAAGCCACAGATACGCAGTATTTT.

The chain recombines TRBV19 with TRBJ2-1, with TRBD1 matching 9 bases. CDR3 length: 16 amino acids. The germline V gene has CDR1 LNHDA and CDR2 SQIVND (reference sequence). V was pared by 3 bases and J by 6 bases, with 9 bases of the junction left unmatched. CDR3 DNA sequence: TGTGCCAGTAGTATGTCCGGGACAGGGTACCGCAATGAGCAGTTCTTC. This sequence encodes CASSMSGTGYRNEQFF. The entire variable domain, with the rest obtained from reference TRBV19 and TRBJ2-1, is as follows: DGGITQSPKYLFRKEGQNVTLSCEQNLNHDAMYWYRQDPGQGLRLIYYSQIVNDFQKGDIAEGYSVSREKKESFPLTVTSAQKNPTAFYLCASSMSGTGYRNEQFFGPGTRLTVL.

This clonotype was found a few times. The CDR3 bases are TGCGCCAGCAGCTCACCGGGACAGGGGGAATCCCGCTCCTACAATGAGCAGTTCTTC. It specifies CASSSPGQGESRSYNEQFF. V and J are TRBV5-1 and TRBJ2-1, with TRBD1 matching over 11 bases. V shed 3 bases, J shed 0 bases, and the junction held 11 bases outside the gene matches. The CDR3 totals 19 residues. Germline assignment: CDR1 SGHRS and CDR2 YFSETQ.

This chain connects TRBV19 to TRBJ2-5; 7 bases are a match to TRBD1. V trimming: 7 bases; J trimming: 5 bases; junction bases outside the gene matches: 7. CDR3 length: 13 residues. Germline loops: CDR1 LNHDA, CDR2 SQIVND (reference sequence). CDR3 amino acids: CASTGQQGETQYF. The CDR3 DNA follows: TGTGCCAGTACGGGACAGCAAGGGGAGACCCAGTACTTC.

The rearrangement joins TRBV4-1 to TRBJ2-7, with 11 bases aligning to TRBD2. V shed 1 base and J 4 bases; nucleotides not matched to a gene: 6. The CDR3 loop spans 16 amino acids. CDR1 and CDR2 (germline): MGHRA, YSYEKL. The CDR3 is CASSQVSGTSGYEQYF. The CDR3 region has the DNA TGCGCCAGCAGCCAAGTTTCCGGGACTAGCGGTTACGAGCAGTACTTC.

J is TRBJ2-7 and V is TRBV28; 7 bases agree with TRBD2. From germline, CDR1 is MDHEN and CDR2 SYDVKM. With V trimmed by 4 bases and J by 2 bases, 11 bases remained unmatched. The CDR3 consists of 16 residues. The chain's CDR3 is CASSSPRLAVAYEQYF. In nucleotides, the CDR3 is TGTGCCAGCAGTTCCCCCCGGCTAGCGGTTGCCTACGAGCAGTACTTC.

The J gene is TRBJ2-2, the V gene TRBV7-2, with D perhaps matching TRBD1 or TRBD2 (5 bases each). This CDR3 has 15 residues. V was shortened by 5 bases and J by 0 bases, with 10 bases between the two germline ends. CDR1 and CDR2 (germline): SGHTA, FQGNSA. CDR3 protein: CASSQGVANTGELFF. CDR3 bases: TGTGCCAGCAGCCAGGGAGTGGCGAACACCGGGGAGCTGTTTTTT.

About this clonotype: Mismatch with germline at one junction end may stem from a read error. The gene calls are TRBV28 and TRBJ1-2; 8 bases agree with TRBD1. This CDR3 has 14 amino acids. Germline CDR1 is MDHEN and CDR2 is SYDVKM. CDR3 loop: CASSLGQGNYGCTF. Written as DNA, the CDR3 is TGTGCCAGCAGTCTCGGACAGGGCAACTATGGCTGCACCTTC.

V is TRBV5-1 and J is TRBJ2-6; TRBD2 is a possible D gene (7 bases). The CDR3 loop spans 20 amino acids. Germline V lookup: CDR1 SGHRS, CDR2 YFSETQ. V lost 0 bases and J lost 7, with 26 bases in between. DNA for the CDR3: TGCGCCAGCAGCTTGGGTTACGAGACAGACTTGCCGGGGGGCGCCAACGTCCTGACTTTC. The encoded protein is CASSLGYETDLPGGANVLTF.

The chain employs TRBV7-2 and TRBJ2-1; 7 nucleotides align to TRBD2. J was trimmed by 2 bases and V by 8 bases; bases with no gene match: 3. Germline CDR1 is SGHTA and CDR2 is FQGNSA. The CDR3 spans 13 residues. The CDR3 nucleotides read TGTGCCAGCGGGGACTATCCCTACAATGAGCAGTTCTTC. As protein: CASGDYPYNEQFF.